The clone carrying this TCR beta chain was seen ten or more times. Its antigen is currently unknown. The data were obtained in a study of beta chain bispecific antibodies for T cell cancers. Study context: Sequenced cells survived coculture with leukemia lines plus bispecific antibodies. Broader study findings: Most targeted TRBV signal came from the leukemia cell line cells, not normal T cells.

V was shortened by 3 bases and J by 1 base, with 7 bases between the two germline ends. This CDR3 comprises 13 residues. Looked up from germline, CDR1 is MNHEY and CDR2 is SMNVEV (reference sequence). Unique molecular identifier barcodes measured each clonotype's abundance. MiXCR, run by TCRdb on the 5' RACE reads, gives a single entry per CDR3 protein. The sample has some 17,000 distinct CDR3 sequences, around 2.1% seen once. T cells were expanded from blood mononuclear cells for two to three days with anti-CD3 OKT3 or CD3/CD28 beads. Cocultures held around 5 x 10^4 normal T cells, around 5 x 10^4 targets, and bispecific antibody.

Source material: healthy donor T cells cultured with leukemia cells. The receptor's source is a human donor in good health. Some clones in this sample may be carry-over from other donors' samples. The J gene is TRBJ2-7, the V gene TRBV27, with TRBD2 as a possible D gene (6 bases). As DNA, the CDR3 is TGTGCCAGCAGTTTGGGACTGTCCTACGAGCAGTACTTC. The encoded protein is CASSLGLSYEQYF.